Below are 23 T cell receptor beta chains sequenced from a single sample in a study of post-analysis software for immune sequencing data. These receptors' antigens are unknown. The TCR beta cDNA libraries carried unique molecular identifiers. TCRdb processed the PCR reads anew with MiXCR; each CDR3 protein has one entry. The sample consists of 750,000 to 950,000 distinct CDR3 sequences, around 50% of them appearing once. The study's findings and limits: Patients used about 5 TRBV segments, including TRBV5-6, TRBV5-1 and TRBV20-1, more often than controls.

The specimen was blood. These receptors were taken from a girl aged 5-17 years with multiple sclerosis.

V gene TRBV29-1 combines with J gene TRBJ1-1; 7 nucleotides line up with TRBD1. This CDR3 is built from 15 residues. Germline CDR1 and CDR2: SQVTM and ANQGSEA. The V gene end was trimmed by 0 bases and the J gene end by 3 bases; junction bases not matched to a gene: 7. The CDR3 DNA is TGCAGCGTTGAAGAAGCGCAAGACAGGGACACTGAAGCTTTCTTT. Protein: CSVEEAQDRDTEAFF.

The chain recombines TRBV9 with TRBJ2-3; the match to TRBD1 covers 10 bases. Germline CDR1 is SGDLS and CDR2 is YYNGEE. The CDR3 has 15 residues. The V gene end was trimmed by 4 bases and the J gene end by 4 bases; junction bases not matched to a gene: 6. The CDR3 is CASSPGTGAADTQYF. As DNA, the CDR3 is TGTGCCAGCAGCCCAGGGACAGGGGCCGCAGATACGCAGTATTTT.

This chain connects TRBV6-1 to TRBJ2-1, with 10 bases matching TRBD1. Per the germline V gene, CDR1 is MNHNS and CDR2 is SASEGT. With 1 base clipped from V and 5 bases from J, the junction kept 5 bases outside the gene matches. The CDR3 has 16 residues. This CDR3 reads CASSEVVGTGDNEQFF. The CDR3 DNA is TGTGCCAGCAGTGAAGTGGTCGGGACAGGGGACAATGAGCAGTTCTTC.

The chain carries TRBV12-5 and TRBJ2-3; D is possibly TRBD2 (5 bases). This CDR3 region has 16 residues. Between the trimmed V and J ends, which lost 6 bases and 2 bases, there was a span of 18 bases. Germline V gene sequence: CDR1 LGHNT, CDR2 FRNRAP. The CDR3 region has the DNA TGTGCTAGTGGGCTGGGAGACGCTGGTGCCACAGATACGCAGTATTTT. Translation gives CASGLGDAGATDTQYF.

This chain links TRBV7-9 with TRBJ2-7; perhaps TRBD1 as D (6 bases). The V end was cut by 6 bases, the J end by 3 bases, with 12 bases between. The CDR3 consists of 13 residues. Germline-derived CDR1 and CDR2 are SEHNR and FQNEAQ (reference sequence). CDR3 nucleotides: TGTGCCAGCAGTCTACAGGGCAACTACGAGCAGTACTTC. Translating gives CASSLQGNYEQYF.

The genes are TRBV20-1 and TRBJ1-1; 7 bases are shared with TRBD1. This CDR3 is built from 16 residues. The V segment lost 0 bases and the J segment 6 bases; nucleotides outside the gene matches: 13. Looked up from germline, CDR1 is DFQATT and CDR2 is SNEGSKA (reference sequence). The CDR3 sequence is CSARDGGRGLKAEAFF. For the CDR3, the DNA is TGCAGTGCTAGAGATGGGGGGAGGGGGCTGAAGGCTGAAGCTTTCTTT.

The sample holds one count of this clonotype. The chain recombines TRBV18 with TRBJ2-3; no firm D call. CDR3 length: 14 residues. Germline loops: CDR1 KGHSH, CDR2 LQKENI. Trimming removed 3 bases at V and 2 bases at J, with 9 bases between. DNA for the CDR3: TGTGCCAGCTCACCCCTACAAAACACAGATACGCAGTATTTT. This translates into CASSPLQNTDTQYF.

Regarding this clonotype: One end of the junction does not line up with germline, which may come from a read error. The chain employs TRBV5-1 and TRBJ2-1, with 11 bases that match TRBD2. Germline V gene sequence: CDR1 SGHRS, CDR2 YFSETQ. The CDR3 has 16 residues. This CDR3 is CASSLVSGRAVHEQDF. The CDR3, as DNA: TGCGCCAGCAGCTTAGTTAGCGGGAGGGCCGTTCACGAGCAGGACTTC.

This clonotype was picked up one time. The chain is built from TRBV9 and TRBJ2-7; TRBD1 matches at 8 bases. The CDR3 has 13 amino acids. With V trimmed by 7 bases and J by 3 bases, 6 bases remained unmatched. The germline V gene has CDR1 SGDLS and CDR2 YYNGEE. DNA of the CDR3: TGTGCCAGCGGAAGGACAGGGAGCTACGAGCAGTACTTC. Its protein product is CASGRTGSYEQYF.

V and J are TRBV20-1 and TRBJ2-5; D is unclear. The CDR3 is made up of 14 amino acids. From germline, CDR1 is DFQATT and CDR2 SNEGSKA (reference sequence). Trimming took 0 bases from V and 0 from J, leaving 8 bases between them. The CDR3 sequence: CSAREFTDQETQYF. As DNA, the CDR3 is TGCAGTGCTAGAGAGTTCACGGACCAAGAGACCCAGTACTTC.

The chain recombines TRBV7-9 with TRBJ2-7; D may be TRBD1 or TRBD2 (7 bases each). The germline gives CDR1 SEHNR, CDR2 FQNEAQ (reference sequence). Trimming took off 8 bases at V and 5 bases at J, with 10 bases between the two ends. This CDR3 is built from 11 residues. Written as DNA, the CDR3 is TGTGCCAGCCAGGGGGGGGACGAGCAGTACTTC. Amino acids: CASQGGDEQYF.

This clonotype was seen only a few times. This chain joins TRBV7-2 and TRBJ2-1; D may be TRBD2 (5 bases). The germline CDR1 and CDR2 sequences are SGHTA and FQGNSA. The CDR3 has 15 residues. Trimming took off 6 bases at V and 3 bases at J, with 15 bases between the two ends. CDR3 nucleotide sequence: TGTGCCAGCAGATACCCGGGGAGCCTCTACAATGAGCAGTTCTTC. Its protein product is CASRYPGSLYNEQFF.

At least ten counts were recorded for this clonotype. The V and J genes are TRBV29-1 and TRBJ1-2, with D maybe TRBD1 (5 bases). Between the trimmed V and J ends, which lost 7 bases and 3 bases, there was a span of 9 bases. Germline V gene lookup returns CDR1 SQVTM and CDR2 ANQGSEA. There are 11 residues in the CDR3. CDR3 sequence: CSGGGDYGYTF. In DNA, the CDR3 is TGCAGCGGGGGGGGAGACTATGGCTACACCTTC. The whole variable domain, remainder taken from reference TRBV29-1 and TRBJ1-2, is SAVISQKPSRDICQRGTSLTIQCQVDSQVTMMFWYRQQPGQSLTLIATANQGSEATYESGFVIDKFPISRPNLTFSTLTVSNMSPEDSSIYLCSGGGDYGYTFGSGTRLTVV.

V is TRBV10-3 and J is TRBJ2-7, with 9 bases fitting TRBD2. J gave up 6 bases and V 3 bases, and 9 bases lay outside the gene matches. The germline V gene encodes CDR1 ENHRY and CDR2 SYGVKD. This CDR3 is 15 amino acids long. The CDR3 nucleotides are TGTGCCATCAGTGATTCAGCGGGGGGACCCACCGAGCAGTACTTC. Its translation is CAISDSAGGPTEQYF.

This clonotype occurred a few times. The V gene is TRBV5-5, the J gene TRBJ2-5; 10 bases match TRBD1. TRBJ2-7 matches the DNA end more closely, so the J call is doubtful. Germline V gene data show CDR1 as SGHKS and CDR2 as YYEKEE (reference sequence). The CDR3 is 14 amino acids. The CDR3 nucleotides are TGTGCCAGCAGAACGGGACAGGGGTCGCACGAGCAGTACTTC. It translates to CASRTGQGSHEQYF.

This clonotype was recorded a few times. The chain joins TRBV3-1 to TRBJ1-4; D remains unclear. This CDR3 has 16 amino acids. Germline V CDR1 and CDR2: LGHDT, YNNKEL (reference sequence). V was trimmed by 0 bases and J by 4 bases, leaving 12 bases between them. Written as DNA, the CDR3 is TGTGCCAGCAGCCAAGACGCGGGCAGCCTTAATGAAAAACTGTTTTTT. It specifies CASSQDAGSLNEKLFF.

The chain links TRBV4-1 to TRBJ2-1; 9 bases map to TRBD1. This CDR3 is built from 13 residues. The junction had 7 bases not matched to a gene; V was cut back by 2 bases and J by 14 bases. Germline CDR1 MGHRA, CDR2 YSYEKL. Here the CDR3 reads CASSQLTGTGKFF. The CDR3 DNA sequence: TGCGCCAGCAGCCAATTAACCGGGACAGGGAAGTTCTTC.

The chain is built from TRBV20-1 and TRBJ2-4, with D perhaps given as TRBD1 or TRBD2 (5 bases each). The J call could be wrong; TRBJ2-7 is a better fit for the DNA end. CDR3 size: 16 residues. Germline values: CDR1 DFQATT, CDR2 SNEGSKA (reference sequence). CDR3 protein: CSARDWTGPLYDEQYF. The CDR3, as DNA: TGCAGTGCTAGAGATTGGACGGGACCTCTATACGACGAGCAGTACTTC.

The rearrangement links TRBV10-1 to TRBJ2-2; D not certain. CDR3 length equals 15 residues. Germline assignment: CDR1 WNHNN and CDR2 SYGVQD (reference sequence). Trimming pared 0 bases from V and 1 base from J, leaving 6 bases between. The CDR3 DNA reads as TGCGCCAGCAGTGAGTCCGACTGGAACACCGGGGAGCTGTTTTTT. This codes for CASSESDWNTGELFF.

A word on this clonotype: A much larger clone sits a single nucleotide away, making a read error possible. The CDR3 bases are TGTGCCAGCAGCTTCGGGACTAGCGGGCCCTACGAGCAGTACTTC. Its protein product is CASSFGTSGPYEQYF. The chain carries TRBV7-2 and TRBJ2-4; TRBD2 agrees at 12 bases. The tail of the sequence fits TRBJ2-7 better, so the J call may be wrong. The CDR3 totals 15 residues. Germline values: CDR1 SGHTA, CDR2 FQGNSA.

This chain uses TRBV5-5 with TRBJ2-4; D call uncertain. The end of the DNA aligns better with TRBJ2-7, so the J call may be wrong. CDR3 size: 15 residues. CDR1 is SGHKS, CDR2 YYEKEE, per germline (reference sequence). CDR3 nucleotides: TGTGCCAGCAGCTTGGAAAGTACTCGCGATGCCGAGCAGTACTTC. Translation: CASSLESTRDAEQYF.

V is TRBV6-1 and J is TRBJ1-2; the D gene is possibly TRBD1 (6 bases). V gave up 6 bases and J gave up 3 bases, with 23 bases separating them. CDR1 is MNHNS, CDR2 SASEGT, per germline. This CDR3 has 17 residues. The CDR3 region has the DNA TGTGCCAGCAGAAGGGGCGGAAACAGGGTGAAGGACTATGGCTACACCTTC. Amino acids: CASRRGGNRVKDYGYTF.

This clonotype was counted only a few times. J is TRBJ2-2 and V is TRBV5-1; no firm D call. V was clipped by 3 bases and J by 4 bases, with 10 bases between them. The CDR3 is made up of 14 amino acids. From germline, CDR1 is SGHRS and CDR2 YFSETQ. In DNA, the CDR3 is TGCGCCAGCAGCTCGTCGCCTGGCACCGGGGAGCTGTTTTTT. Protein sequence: CASSSSPGTGELFF.